The present entry profiles one T cell receptor (beta chain) with its context. As yet, its antigen is unknown. The investigators made TCR beta cDNA from around 530 ng total RNA, using a constant-region primer. Library construction for TCR beta comprised three nested multiplex PCR rounds performed with slightly modified ARM-PCR. The study ran its first two PCR rounds for roughly 11 cycles each, using TRBV1-TRBV30 forward primers and a C-beta reverse primer. TCRdb passed the multiplex PCR reads through MiXCR, listing each CDR3 protein once. The repertoire consists of 180,000 or so distinct CDR3 sequences, with 60% occurring once and the leading ten covering approximately 67%. These data belong to a study of tumor-infiltrating lymphocytes in primary liver carcinoma. Background on the study: The patients comprised men and women between the ages of 30 and 69 years. About 3.5 to 7.13 million productive TCRbeta reads were obtained from the samples, with similar numbers across tissue types. Study outcomes and limitations: Against blood, tumors held a significantly higher top-250-clone fraction (p = 0.039).

The CDR3 extends over 13 amino acids. CDR1 is SGHAT, CDR2 FQDESV, per germline (reference sequence). V was shortened by 7 bases and J by 2 bases, with 8 bases between the two germline ends. RNA was extracted from whole blood without cell sorting, alongside germline DNA. The receptor's source is a middle-aged man with primary liver carcinoma and hepatitis B virus infection. Sequencing was performed on peripheral blood. The chain links TRBV11-1 to TRBJ2-2; TRBD2 is a possible D gene (5 bases). The CDR3 region has the DNA TGTGCCAGCAAGACTACTAACACCGGGGAGCTGTTTTTT. Its translation is CASKTTNTGELFF.